This is a list of T cell receptor beta chains from one sample in a study of T cells in localized non-small cell lung cancer. Sequencing was performed with immunoSEQ multiplex PCR; in TCRdb, only in-frame clones are kept and a portion is missing. The table lists roughly 40,000 clones, around nine tenths of them singletons. Sequencing used peripheral blood, obtained before any cancer treatment. Source of these receptors: a man aged 18 to 50 with stage I lung adenocarcinoma. Each CDR3 is given with its conserved first and last residue. The D gene is left open where the match is weak. Where a row states a size, it is once, few, many or the class of an expanded clone; other rows omit it.

CDR3 length,V gene,clone size,D gene,J gene,CDR3 protein,CDR3 DNA
16,TRBV4-1,NA,NA,TRBJ2-7,CASSQERGSLSYEQYF,TGCGCCAGCAGCCAAGAACGCGGGTCCCTCTCCTACGAGCAGTACTTC
15,TRBV11-3,NA,TRBD1,TRBJ2-2,CASSPGTGETGELFF,TGTGCCAGCAGCCCAGGGACAGGAGAAACCGGGGAGCTGTTTTTT
14,TRBV5-4,NA,TRBD1,TRBJ2-7,CASSSPRGNDEQYF,TGTGCCAGCTCATCTCCCAGGGGGAACGACGAGCAGTACTTC
12,TRBV6-6,NA,NA,TRBJ2-7,CASSYTTVEQYF,TGTGCCAGCAGTTACACGACGGTCGAGCAGTACTTC
15,TRBV6-5,NA,TRBD1,TRBJ1-1,CASSFPTGPNTEAFF,TGTGCCAGCAGTTTCCCGACAGGGCCGAACACTGAAGCTTTCTTT
15,TRBV14,NA,TRBD1,TRBJ1-3,CASSQGQGSGNTIYF,TGTGCCAGCAGCCAAGGACAGGGCTCTGGAAACACCATATATTTT
15,TRBV9,few,NA,TRBJ1-1,CASSVLIDSNTEAFF,TGTGCCAGCAGCGTTTTAATCGACAGTAACACTGAAGCTTTCTTT
12,TRBV5-5,NA,NA,TRBJ2-3,CASTNLPDTQYF,TGTGCCAGCACTAATCTCCCAGATACGCAGTATTTT
12,TRBV5-6,NA,NA,TRBJ1-1,CASSARTVSAFF,TGTGCCAGCAGCGCCCGGACAGTATCGGCTTTCTTT
14,TRBV30,NA,NA,TRBJ1-2,CAWRWGMGDYGYTF,TGTGCCTGGAGGTGGGGAATGGGGGACTATGGCTACACCTTC
12,TRBV7-6,NA,NA,TRBJ2-1,CASSLMPNEQFF,TGTGCCAGCAGCTTAATGCCTAATGAGCAGTTCTTC
13,TRBV11-2,NA,NA,TRBJ1-1,CASSHDLNTEAFF,TGTGCCAGCAGCCATGACCTTAACACTGAAGCTTTCTTT